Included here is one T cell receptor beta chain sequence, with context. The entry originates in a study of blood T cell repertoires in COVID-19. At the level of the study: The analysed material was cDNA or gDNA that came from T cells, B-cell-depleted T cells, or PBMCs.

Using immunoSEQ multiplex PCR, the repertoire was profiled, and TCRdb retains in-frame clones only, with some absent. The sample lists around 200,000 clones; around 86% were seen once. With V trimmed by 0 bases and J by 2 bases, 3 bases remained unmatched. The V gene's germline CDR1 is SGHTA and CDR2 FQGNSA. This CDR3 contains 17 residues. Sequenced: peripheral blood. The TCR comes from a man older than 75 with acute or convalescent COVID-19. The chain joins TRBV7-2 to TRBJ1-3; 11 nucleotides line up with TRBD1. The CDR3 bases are TGTGCCAGCAGCTTAGCGGTGGGACAGGGGGCTGGAAACACCATATATTTT. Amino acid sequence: CASSLAVGQGAGNTIYF.